This entry lists 30 T cell receptor beta chains sequenced from one sample in a study of human T cells and chemical hapten exposure. Time point denoted: pre-sensitization, week 0. Treatment here: therapeutic diphenylcyclopropenone sensitization with weekly scalp DPC. One entry per CDR3 protein, called by TCRdb with MiXCR from the RACE reads. The table lists under 70,000 distinct CDR3 sequences, 10% to 12% of them singletons. Sequenced material: whole blood, taken in connection with sensitization to the hapten diphenylcyclopropenone (DPC). The receptors derive from a woman aged 40-49 years with alopecia areata. Some clones in this sample may be carry-over from other donors' samples.

This chain connects TRBV6-5 to TRBJ2-3; 9 positions agree with TRBD2. This CDR3 is built from 15 residues. CDR1 and CDR2 (germline): MNHEY, SVGAGI. Trimming removed 2 bases from V and 4 bases from J; junction bases left unmatched: 4. CDR3 region: CASSYGLAGPDTQYF. The DNA of the CDR3 is TGTGCCAGCAGTTACGGGCTAGCGGGACCAGATACGCAGTATTTT.

This clonotype was picked up many times. The rearrangement links TRBV7-8 to TRBJ1-1; D is ambiguous. Per the germline V gene, CDR1 is SGHVS and CDR2 is FQNEAQ. V was cut by 6 bases and J by 4 bases, with 9 bases left in between. The length of the CDR3 is 12 residues. For the CDR3, the DNA is TGTGCCAGCAGGAGGTTGAGCACTGAAGCTTTCTTT. Protein: CASRRLSTEAFF.

This clonotype showed up just a few times. V gene TRBV7-2 combines with J gene TRBJ2-7; 9 bases map to TRBD2. The V gene's germline CDR1 is SGHTA and CDR2 FQGNSA. The length of the CDR3 is 15 residues. The V and J ends lost 5 bases and 2 bases, in that order; junction bases with no gene match: 7. As DNA, the CDR3 is TGTGCCAGCAGCCAGGACCGCGGGGGGGCCTACGAGCAGTACTTC. It yields the protein CASSQDRGGAYEQYF.

The sample holds many counts of this clonotype. The chain couples TRBV9 to TRBJ2-6; TRBD1 is a possible D gene (6 bases). Between the trimmed V and J ends, which lost 0 bases and 0 bases, there was a span of 16 bases. Germline V CDR1 and CDR2: SGDLS, YYNGEE. The CDR3 totals 19 residues. In DNA form, the CDR3 reads TGTGCCAGCAGCGTAGCCAGGGGCGGACCAAGCTCTGGGGCCAACGTCCTGACTTTC. Translation gives CASSVARGGPSSGANVLTF.

The rearrangement uses TRBV7-2 and TRBJ2-1, with D hard to call. This CDR3 has 13 amino acids. Trimming took 2 bases from V and 5 from J, leaving 7 bases between them. Germline V gene data show CDR1 as SGHTA and CDR2 as FQGNSA. CDR3 in DNA: TGTGCCAGCAGCTTACGCGGCAACAATGAGCAGTTCTTC. It encodes CASSLRGNNEQFF.

This clonotype was observed a few times. J is TRBJ1-5 and V is TRBV12-3 or TRBV12-4; maybe TRBD1 (5 bases). Trimming stripped 0 bases from V and 4 bases from J, with 10 bases between. The CDR3 loop spans 15 amino acids. This CDR3 reads CASSLARTGNQPQHF. The CDR3 DNA is TGTGCCAGCAGTTTAGCGAGAACAGGAAATCAGCCCCAGCATTTT.

This clonotype has at least ten counts. V usage is TRBV11-2 and J usage is TRBJ1-6, with 9 bases that match TRBD1. The CDR3 length is 15 residues. Germline CDR1 reads SGHAT; CDR2 reads FQNNGV. The J segment lost 9 bases and the V segment lost 3 bases, leaving 6 bases of the junction unmatched. CDR3 in amino acids: CASSLTGTGFSPLHF. The CDR3 DNA sequence: TGTGCCAGCAGCTTGACCGGGACAGGGTTTTCACCCCTCCACTTT. Filled out from reference TRBV11-2 and TRBJ1-6, the complete variable domain reads EAGVAQSPRYKIIEKRQSVAFWCNPISGHATLYWYQQILGQGPKLLIQFQNNGVVDDSQLPKDRFSAERLKGVDSTLKIQPAKLEDSAVYLCASSLTGTGFSPLHFGNGTRLTVT.

There are a few counts of this clonotype. This chain links TRBV7-8 with TRBJ1-1; a weak D match, TRBD1 (5 bases). Between the trimmed V and J ends, which lost 4 bases and 7 bases, there was a span of 19 bases. The germline V gene encodes CDR1 SGHVS and CDR2 FQNEAQ. The CDR3 loop spans 15 amino acids. The CDR3: CASSSHLDMVGEAFF. The CDR3 nucleotides are TGTGCCAGCAGCTCCCATCTGGACATGGTTGGTGAAGCTTTCTTT.

This clonotype was recorded at least ten times. The rearrangement joins TRBV6-2 or TRBV6-3 to TRBJ2-7; 11 positions match TRBD2. Germline lookup yields CDR1 MNHEY and CDR2 SVGEGT. V shed 2 bases, J shed 2 bases, and the junction held 5 bases outside the gene matches. The CDR3 is 16 amino acids. DNA for the CDR3: TGTGCCAGCAGTTACCTCCTGGGACTAGCGGCCTACGAGCAGTACTTC. This encodes CASSYLLGLAAYEQYF.

This clonotype was observed many times. The chain has TRBV7-2 and TRBJ1-3; D unresolved. V lost 5 bases to trimming and J lost 0 bases, with 11 bases between them. Looked up from germline, CDR1 is SGHTA and CDR2 is FQGNSA. CDR3 size: 15 residues. The CDR3 loop reads CASSPRAYSGNTIYF. For the CDR3, the DNA is TGTGCCAGCAGCCCCCGGGCTTACTCTGGAAACACCATATATTTT.

This clonotype showed up just a few times. J is TRBJ2-5 and V is TRBV6-2 or TRBV6-3; no firm D call. This CDR3 has 16 residues. Trimming removed 5 bases at V and 2 bases at J, with 18 bases between. The V gene's germline CDR1 is MNHEY and CDR2 SVGEGT. The CDR3 DNA is TGTGCCAGCAGTCCCCCGCCAACAATCGCACAAGAGACCCAGTACTTC. Protein sequence: CASSPPPTIAQETQYF.

The chain combines TRBV4-1 with TRBJ1-1, with D tentatively TRBD1 (5 bases). Deletions cut 4 bases from V and 1 base from J, with 13 bases between. Germline V gene lookup returns CDR1 MGHRA and CDR2 YSYEKL. The CDR3 has 15 amino acids. CDR3 loop: CASSPRGKANTEAFF. Here the CDR3 DNA reads TGCGCCAGCAGCCCACGGGGGAAGGCGAACACTGAAGCTTTCTTT.

A few counts support this clonotype. The chain links TRBV24-1 to TRBJ2-7; 7 bases are shared with TRBD1. The CDR3 sequence is 17 residues long. Germline loops: CDR1 KGHDR, CDR2 SFDVKD. V lost 1 base, J lost 2 bases, and 10 bases stayed unmatched. CDR3 residues: CATSDLNAVGGPYEQYF. The CDR3 coding sequence is TGTGCCACCAGTGATTTAAACGCGGTAGGGGGCCCCTACGAGCAGTACTTC.

This clonotype occurred many times. The rearrangement links TRBV19 to TRBJ2-7; 12 positions match TRBD1. Germline CDR1 is LNHDA and CDR2 is SQIVND (reference sequence). The CDR3 totals 15 residues. J lost 3 bases, V lost 5 bases, and 5 bases had no gene match. For the CDR3, the DNA is TGTGCCAGTAGTGCCGGGACAGGGGGCCGCTACGAGCAGTACTTC. This encodes CASSAGTGGRYEQYF.

V usage is TRBV20-1 and J usage is TRBJ2-1, with TRBD2 matching 16 bases. The CDR3 totals 17 residues. The germline V gene encodes CDR1 DFQATT and CDR2 SNEGSKA (reference sequence). J gave up 4 bases and V 6 bases, and 9 bases lay outside the gene matches. CDR3 residues: CSADGTSGGAPYNEQFF. For the CDR3, the DNA is TGCAGTGCCGACGGGACTAGCGGGGGGGCGCCGTACAATGAGCAGTTCTTC.

V is TRBV5-4 and J is TRBJ1-1; 8 nucleotides align to TRBD1. The CDR3 has 16 residues. Per the germline V gene, CDR1 is SGHNT and CDR2 is YYREEE (reference sequence). The V gene end was trimmed by 4 bases and the J gene end by 0 bases; junction bases not matched to a gene: 8. CDR3 bases: TGTGCCAGCAGCCCCCGACAGGGGATAATGAACACTGAAGCTTTCTTT. Its protein product is CASSPRQGIMNTEAFF.

This clonotype was observed at least ten times. The chain employs TRBV10-3 and TRBJ2-1; D is possibly TRBD2 (6 bases). Trimming pared 7 bases from V and 0 bases from J, leaving 13 bases between. The CDR3 extends over 15 amino acids. Germline V lookup: CDR1 ENHRY, CDR2 SYGVKD. CDR3 amino acids: CAITGDSSSYNEQFF. CDR3 nucleotides: TGTGCCATCACGGGGGACTCGAGCTCCTACAATGAGCAGTTCTTC.

The chain carries TRBV12-3 or TRBV12-4 and TRBJ1-6; D call uncertain. CDR3 length: 14 amino acids. Trimming removed 5 bases from V and 5 bases from J, with 10 bases in between. CDR3 residues: CASSPSQNNSPLHF. DNA for the CDR3: TGTGCCAGCAGTCCGAGCCAGAATAATTCACCCCTCCACTTT.

This clonotype was detected a few times. J is TRBJ2-3 and V is TRBV19, with D perhaps TRBD2 (6 bases). V shed 5 bases and J shed 4 bases, with 13 bases lying between them. This CDR3 has 14 amino acids. Germline assignment: CDR1 LNHDA and CDR2 SQIVND (reference sequence). The CDR3 region is CASSPLRGSDTQYF. CDR3 sequence (DNA): TGTGCCAGTAGTCCCCTGCGGGGTTCAGATACGCAGTATTTT.

V usage is TRBV6-2 or TRBV6-3 and J usage is TRBJ2-4; TRBD1 aligns across 7 bases. Looked up from germline, CDR1 is MNHEY and CDR2 is SVGEGT. The V gene end was trimmed by 0 bases and the J gene end by 4 bases; junction bases not matched to a gene: 0. The CDR3 consists of 14 residues. CDR3: CASSYSDRKNIQYF. For the CDR3, the DNA is TGTGCCAGCAGTTACTCGGACAGGAAAAACATTCAGTACTTC.

Only a few counts were recorded for this clonotype. The chain employs TRBV5-4 and TRBJ2-7, with D tentatively TRBD1 or TRBD2 (5 bases each). Germline V gene sequence: CDR1 SGHNT, CDR2 YYREEE (reference sequence). The V end was cut by 2 bases, the J end by 0 bases, with 12 bases between. CDR3 length equals 15 residues. CDR3 loop: CASSFQGPISYEQYF. CDR3 nucleotides: TGTGCCAGCAGCTTCCAGGGACCCATCTCCTACGAGCAGTACTTC.

J is TRBJ2-1 and V is TRBV4-3, with D perhaps TRBD2 (5 bases). CDR1 is LGHNA, CDR2 YSLEER, per germline. The CDR3 totals 15 residues. Trimming left V 0 bases short and J 7 bases short, with 13 bases between. The CDR3 region is CASSQETGKWNEQFF. The CDR3, as DNA: TGCGCCAGCAGCCAAGAGACCGGGAAGTGGAATGAGCAGTTCTTC.

This clonotype was observed at least ten times. The genes are TRBV2 and TRBJ2-3; no clear D. The V gene's germline CDR1 is SNHLY and CDR2 FYNNEI. The CDR3 loop spans 14 amino acids. V dropped 4 bases and J dropped 0 bases, with 8 bases sitting between them. CDR3 bases: TGTGCCAGCAGTGGAAGAGGAAGCACAGATACGCAGTATTTT. It encodes CASSGRGSTDTQYF.

V is TRBV12-3 or TRBV12-4 and J is TRBJ2-6; the match to TRBD1 covers 7 bases. The J segment lost 2 bases and the V segment lost 6 bases, leaving 16 bases of the junction unmatched. The CDR3 spans 19 residues. The CDR3, as DNA: TGTGCCAGCAGCCCAACCGTCGGGCAGGGGGTAACTGGGGCCAACGTCCTGACTTTC. Amino acid sequence: CASSPTVGQGVTGANVLTF.

This clonotype occurred a few times. The chain carries TRBV27 and TRBJ2-7; maybe TRBD2 (5 bases). Germline V gives CDR1 MNHEY, CDR2 SMNVEV (reference sequence). This CDR3 is 13 amino acids long. V was pared by 7 bases and J by 2 bases, with 12 bases between. In nucleotides, the CDR3 is TGTGCCAGCATGAGGGCAGGAGCCTACGAGCAGTACTTC. Protein sequence: CASMRAGAYEQYF.

There are a few counts of this clonotype. The rearrangement uses TRBV9 and TRBJ2-5; 13 positions match TRBD2. Germline assignment: CDR1 SGDLS and CDR2 YYNGEE. This CDR3 has 16 amino acids. Trimming at V came to 2 bases and at J to 3 bases, leaving 4 bases not matched to a gene. CDR3 protein: CASSVPGLAGKETQYF. CDR3 in DNA: TGTGCCAGCAGCGTTCCGGGACTAGCGGGAAAAGAGACCCAGTACTTC.

This chain uses TRBV28 with TRBJ1-1; D possibly corresponds to TRBD1 (6 bases). V lost 8 bases and J 3 bases, leaving 7 bases between the germline ends. This CDR3 is 11 amino acids long. Germline V lookup: CDR1 MDHEN, CDR2 SYDVKM. In nucleotides, the CDR3 is TGTGCCAGCTCAGGGGACACTGAAGCTTTCTTT. Its translation is CASSGDTEAFF.

The chain combines TRBV6-5 with TRBJ1-1, with TRBD1 identical over 7 bases. There are 14 residues in the CDR3. Germline CDR1 and CDR2: MNHEY and SVGAGI. J was trimmed by 3 bases and V by 2 bases; bases with no gene match: 3. CDR3 sequence: CASSYSRGDTEAFF. CDR3 nucleotides: TGTGCCAGCAGTTACAGCAGGGGGGACACTGAAGCTTTCTTT.

In its sample, this clonotype was seen many times. The chain is built from TRBV7-2 and TRBJ1-5; D is undetermined. Germline assignment: CDR1 SGHTA and CDR2 FQGNSA. V was shortened by 4 bases and J by 0 bases, with 10 bases between the two germline ends. The CDR3 spans 15 residues. This CDR3 is CASSSQSYSNQPQHF. For the CDR3, the DNA is TGTGCCAGCAGCTCCCAGAGCTATAGCAATCAGCCCCAGCATTTT.

This clonotype was counted between two and nine times. V is TRBV4-1 and J is TRBJ1-2; no clear D gene. The CDR3 loop spans 12 amino acids. Trimming pared 0 bases from V and 6 bases from J, leaving 5 bases between. Germline V gives CDR1 MGHRA, CDR2 YSYEKL. The CDR3 here is CASSQDGDGYTF. The CDR3, as DNA: TGCGCCAGCAGCCAAGATGGAGATGGCTACACCTTC.